This T cell receptor beta chain was obtained from a study of metastatic and nonmetastatic thyroid tumors (dated by TCRdb to 2020 to 2022). Some background on the complete study: For patients with malignant and with benign thyroid disease, the researchers compared repertoires between peripheral blood samples and tumor or nodule tissue samples.

The CDR3 sequence holds 15 residues, the cysteine and phenylalanine included. This entry keeps only the CDR3 DNA: 45 bases, framed from base 1. CDR1 and CDR2 are read off the germline V gene as MGHDK and SYGVNS. Trimming at the junction amounts to 4 bases on V and 5 bases on J, and the germline ends lie 18 bases apart. Receptors were amplified or captured by PCR. The sample was run on an Illumina HiSeq 4000. High-throughput sequencing was used to profile the TCR beta-chain CDR3 region of each patient. The authors' analysis ran thus. Drawing on CDR3 differences between clinicopathological groups, the researchers built a classifier meant to tell apart patients with distant-metastatic papillary thyroid cancer. The Shannon index was used to measure repertoire diversity, and the Morisita-Horn index was used to measure how similar tumor and blood repertoires were. Through fastp at Q25 and MiXCR, TCRdb rebuilt clones from the public reads, retaining in-frame beta chains. These V and J calls derive from TCRdb rather than the authors' analysis. The sample yields 37,000 or so clones; about a sixth were counted once. The ten largest clones add up to 3.8% of the sample.

Before undergoing thyroid surgery, none of the patients had been given any kind of treatment. Using T-cell receptor beta sequencing, the researchers looked back retrospectively at clinical samples from patients, gathered between about 2011 and 2019. On this clone itself: The target of this receptor is not known. No base-level quality is on record; no much larger clone is a single base apart.

The investigation overall reported the following: In both blood and tumor samples, TCR beta diversity was reported to be significantly higher in malignant tumors than in benign nodules.

The specimen sequenced was blood. The TCR was taken from a female donor with papillary thyroid cancer or a benign thyroid nodule (not recorded which). Some clones in this sample may be carry-over from other donors' samples. The chain uses TRBV25-1 and TRBJ2-7; the D segment could be TRBD1, given 5 matching bases. The CDR3 is CASSANVAGSHEQYF. The nucleotide sequence is given as TGTGCCAGCAGTGCTAATGTGGCAGGGTCCCACGAGCAGTACTTC.